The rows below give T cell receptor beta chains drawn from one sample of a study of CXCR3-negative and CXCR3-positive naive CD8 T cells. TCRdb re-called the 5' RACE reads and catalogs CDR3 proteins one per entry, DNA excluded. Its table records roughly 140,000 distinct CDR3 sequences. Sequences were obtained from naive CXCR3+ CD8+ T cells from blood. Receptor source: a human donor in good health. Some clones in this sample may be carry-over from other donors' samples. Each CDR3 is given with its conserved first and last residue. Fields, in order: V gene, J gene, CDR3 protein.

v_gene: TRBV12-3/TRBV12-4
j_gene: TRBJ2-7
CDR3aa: CASSSPRDRGEQYF

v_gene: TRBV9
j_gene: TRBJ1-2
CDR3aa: CASSATLPNYGYTF

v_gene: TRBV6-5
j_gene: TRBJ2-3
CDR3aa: CASSPPVSTDTQYF

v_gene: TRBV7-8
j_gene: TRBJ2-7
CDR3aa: CASSVRGTYEQYF

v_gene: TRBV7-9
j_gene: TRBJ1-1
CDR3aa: CASSFNTGGLTEAFF

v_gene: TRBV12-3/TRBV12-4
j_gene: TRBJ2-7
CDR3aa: CASSLQLHLYYEQYF

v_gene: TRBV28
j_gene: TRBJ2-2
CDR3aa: CASSLPRVDTGELFF

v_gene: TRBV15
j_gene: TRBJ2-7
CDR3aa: CATSPTPGAYEQYF

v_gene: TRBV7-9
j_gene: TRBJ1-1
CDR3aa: CASKPGGTEAFF

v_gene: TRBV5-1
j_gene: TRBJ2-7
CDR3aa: CASSLGQGTRSYEQYF

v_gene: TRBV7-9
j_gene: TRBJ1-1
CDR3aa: CASSQTQGANTEAFF

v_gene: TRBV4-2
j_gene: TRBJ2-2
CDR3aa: CASSQDTAGGPTGELFF

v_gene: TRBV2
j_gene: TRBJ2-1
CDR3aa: CASRTDRGQTYNEQFF

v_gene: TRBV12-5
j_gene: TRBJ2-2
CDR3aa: CASGYGANTGELFF

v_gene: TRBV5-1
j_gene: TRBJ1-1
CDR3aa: CASSPTRGPGTEAFF

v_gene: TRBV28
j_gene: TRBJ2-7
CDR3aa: CASSPHRVEQYF

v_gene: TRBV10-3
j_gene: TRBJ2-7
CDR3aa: CAISDAGFLLREQYF

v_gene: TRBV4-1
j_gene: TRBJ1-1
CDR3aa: CASSQGAVNQGGNTEAFF

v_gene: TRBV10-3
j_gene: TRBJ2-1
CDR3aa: CAISESGGAGGYNEQFF

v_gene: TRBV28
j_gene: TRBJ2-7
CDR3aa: CASSLVSGQKIYEQYF

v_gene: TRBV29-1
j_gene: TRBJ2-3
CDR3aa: CSGAGGTTDTQYF

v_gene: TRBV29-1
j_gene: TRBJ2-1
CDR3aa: CSGVYAFEQFF

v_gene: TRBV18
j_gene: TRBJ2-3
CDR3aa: CASSPDLVAFLTGTQYF

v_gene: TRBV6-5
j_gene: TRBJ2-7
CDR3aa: CASRVWGESSYEQYF

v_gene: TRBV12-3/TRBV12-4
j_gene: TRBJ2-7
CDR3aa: CASSHGTGRYEQYF

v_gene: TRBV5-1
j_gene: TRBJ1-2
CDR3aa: CASSLAQENYGYTF

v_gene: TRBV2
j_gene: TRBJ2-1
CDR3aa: CASSDSRGYNEQFF

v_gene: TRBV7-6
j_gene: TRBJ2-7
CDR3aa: CASSPIPGTGIHEQYF

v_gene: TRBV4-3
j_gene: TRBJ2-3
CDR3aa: CASSPGTSGGTDTQYF

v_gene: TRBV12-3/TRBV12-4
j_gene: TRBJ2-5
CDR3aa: CASLAPEGETQYF

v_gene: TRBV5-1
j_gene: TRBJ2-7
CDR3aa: CASSLAGTGHYEQYF

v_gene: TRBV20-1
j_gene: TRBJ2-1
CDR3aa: CSASTSGLYNEQFF

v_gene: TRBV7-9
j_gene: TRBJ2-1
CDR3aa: CASSYPGGGYWNEQFF

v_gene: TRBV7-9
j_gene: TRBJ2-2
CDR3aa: CASTGALKGGELFF

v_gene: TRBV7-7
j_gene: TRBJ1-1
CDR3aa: CASIPCEGWGTEAFF

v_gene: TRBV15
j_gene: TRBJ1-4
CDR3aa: CATSRDGTGPEKLFF

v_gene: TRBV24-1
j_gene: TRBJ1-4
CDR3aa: CATSDLMGKLFF

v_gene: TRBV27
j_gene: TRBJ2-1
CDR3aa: CASSRVAGANEQFF

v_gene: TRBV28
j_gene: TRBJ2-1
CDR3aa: CASTRDRETYNEQFF

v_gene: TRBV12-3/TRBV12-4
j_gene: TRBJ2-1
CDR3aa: CASSSPAGGDYNEQFF

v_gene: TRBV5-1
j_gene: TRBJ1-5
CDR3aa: CASSSTGEGNQPQHF

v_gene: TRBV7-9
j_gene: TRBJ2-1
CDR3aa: CASSLHSYNEQFF

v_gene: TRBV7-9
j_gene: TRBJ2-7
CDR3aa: CASSFSHLPEQYF

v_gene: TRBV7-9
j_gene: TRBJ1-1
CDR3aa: CASSLGIGKNTEAFF

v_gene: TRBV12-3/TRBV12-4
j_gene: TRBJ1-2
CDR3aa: CASRLQGFYTF

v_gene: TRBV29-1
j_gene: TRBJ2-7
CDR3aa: CSVVSGSYEQYF

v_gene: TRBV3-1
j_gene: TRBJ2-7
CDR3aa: CASSQAPWNVGAGEQYF

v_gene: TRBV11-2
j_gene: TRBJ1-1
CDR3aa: CASSDLLENTEAFF

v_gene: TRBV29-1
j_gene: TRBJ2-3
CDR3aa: CSVEPDRVSTDTQYF

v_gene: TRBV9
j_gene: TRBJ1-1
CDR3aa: CASSVGTANTEAFF

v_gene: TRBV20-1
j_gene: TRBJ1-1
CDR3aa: CSARRQDVTEAFF

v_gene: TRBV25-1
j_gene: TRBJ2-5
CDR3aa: CASSEYSARPKETQYF

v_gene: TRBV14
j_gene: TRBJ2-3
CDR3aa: CASSQEERAFGTDTQYF

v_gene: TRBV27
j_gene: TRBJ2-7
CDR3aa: CASSRQGPYEQYF

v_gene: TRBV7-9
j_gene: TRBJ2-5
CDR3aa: CASSPDGQETQYF

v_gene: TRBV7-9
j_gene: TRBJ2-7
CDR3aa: CASSALVYEQYF

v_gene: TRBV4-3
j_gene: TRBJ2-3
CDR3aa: CASSQRNTDTQYF

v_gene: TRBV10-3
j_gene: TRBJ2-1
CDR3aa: CAISETGTSGYNEQFF